These T cell receptor beta chains were read from a single sample in a study of T cell responses to AZD1222 COVID-19 vaccine. Generated by immunoSEQ multiplex PCR, the TCRdb table keeps only in-frame clones and is missing some. The repertoire holds 100,000 or so clones, with around 90% as singletons. The material was peripheral blood, obtained on day 0 of AZD1222 vaccination. The source of these receptors is an adult in good health. Both conserved end residues are part of each CDR3. Each record gives: J gene, V gene, D gene, clone size, CDR3 protein, CDR3 DNA. The D gene is left open where the match is weak. Clone size appears in some rows only: once, few, many, or a class for an expanded clone.

J gene: TRBJ1-5; V gene: TRBV19; D gene: TRBD1; clone size: once; CDR3 protein: CASRPRGGNQPQHF; CDR3 DNA: TGTGCCAGCAGACCCAGGGGGGGAAATCAGCCCCAGCATTTT
J gene: TRBJ1-1; V gene: TRBV29-1; D gene: -; clone size: -; CDR3 protein: CSVVSVGSEAFF; CDR3 DNA: TGCAGCGTTGTTTCTGTTGGGTCTGAAGCTTTCTTT
J gene: TRBJ2-7; V gene: TRBV5-1; D gene: TRBD2; clone size: -; CDR3 protein: CASSFPRLAGDEQYF; CDR3 DNA: TGCGCCAGCAGCTTCCCCCGACTAGCGGGAGACGAGCAGTACTTC
J gene: TRBJ1-4; V gene: TRBV6-5; D gene: TRBD1; clone size: -; CDR3 protein: CASSYGQGALEKLFF; CDR3 DNA: TGTGCCAGCAGCTACGGACAGGGGGCGCTTGAAAAACTGTTTTTT
J gene: TRBJ2-1; V gene: TRBV19; D gene: -; clone size: -; CDR3 protein: CASRTSPYNEQFF; CDR3 DNA: TGTGCCAGTAGAACTAGCCCCTACAATGAGCAGTTCTTC
J gene: TRBJ2-5; V gene: TRBV18; D gene: -; clone size: -; CDR3 protein: CASSRSRETQYF; CDR3 DNA: TGTGCCAGCTCACGGTCCCGGGAGACCCAGTACTTC
J gene: TRBJ2-7; V gene: TRBV6-1; D gene: -; clone size: -; CDR3 protein: CASSEVGTPTYEQYF; CDR3 DNA: TGTGCCAGCAGTGAAGTAGGGACGCCAACCTACGAGCAGTACTTC
J gene: TRBJ2-1; V gene: TRBV18; D gene: -; clone size: -; CDR3 protein: CASSPRQDPNEQFF; CDR3 DNA: TGTGCCAGCTCACCTAGACAGGATCCCAATGAGCAGTTCTTC
J gene: TRBJ1-6; V gene: TRBV2; D gene: TRBD1; clone size: -; CDR3 protein: CASSWDRAGSPLHF; CDR3 DNA: TGTGCCAGCAGTTGGGACAGGGCTGGATCACCCCTCCACTTT
J gene: TRBJ2-7; V gene: TRBV28; D gene: -; clone size: -; CDR3 protein: CASSLWAVRRGSSYEQYF; CDR3 DNA: TGTGCCAGCAGTTTATGGGCGGTTCGGAGGGGCAGCTCCTACGAGCAGTACTTC
J gene: TRBJ2-2; V gene: TRBV28; D gene: -; clone size: -; CDR3 protein: CASSLFTGSYTGELFF; CDR3 DNA: TGTGCCAGCAGTTTATTTACCGGGAGTTACACCGGGGAGCTGTTTTTT
J gene: TRBJ2-7; V gene: TRBV9; D gene: -; clone size: -; CDR3 protein: CASSVGESREQYF; CDR3 DNA: TGTGCCAGCAGCGTAGGGGAGTCTCGCGAGCAGTACTTC
J gene: TRBJ2-7; V gene: TRBV2; D gene: TRBD2; clone size: -; CDR3 protein: CASSELAGTWSSYEQYF; CDR3 DNA: TGTGCCAGCAGCGAACTAGCGGGAACCTGGAGCTCCTACGAGCAGTACTTC
J gene: TRBJ1-1; V gene: TRBV5-1; D gene: -; clone size: few; CDR3 protein: CASSPLGTLQEAFF; CDR3 DNA: TGCGCCAGCAGCCCCCTCGGGACTTTACAAGAAGCTTTCTTT
J gene: TRBJ2-2; V gene: TRBV30; D gene: TRBD2; clone size: -; CDR3 protein: CAWSRGGISGNRMFF; CDR3 DNA: TGTGCCTGGAGTAGGGGGGGGATTAGCGGGAATCGTATGTTTTTT
J gene: TRBJ1-3; V gene: TRBV5-4; D gene: -; clone size: -; CDR3 protein: CASKYWGDGNTIYF; CDR3 DNA: TGTGCCAGCAAATACTGGGGAGATGGAAACACCATATATTTT
J gene: TRBJ1-4; V gene: TRBV30; D gene: -; clone size: -; CDR3 protein: CAWSSWEKLFF; CDR3 DNA: TGTGCCTGGAGTAGTTGGGAAAAACTGTTTTTT
J gene: TRBJ1-5; V gene: TRBV6-2/TRBV6-3; D gene: TRBD1; clone size: -; CDR3 protein: CASSYRGKNRGGNQPQHF; CDR3 DNA: TGTGCCAGCAGTTACAGGGGAAAAAACAGGGGTGGCAATCAGCCCCAGCATTTT